This T cell receptor (beta chain) was sequenced during a study of blood T cells in healthy people across ages. V lost 8 bases to trimming and J lost 3 bases; unmatched junction nucleotides: 6. Germline lookup yields CDR1 SQVTM and CDR2 ANQGSEA. The CDR3 contains 12 residues. This clonotype was observed a few times. Through a sample-barcoded 5' primer and a J-beta primer mix, a second PCR was run for roughly 6 to 11 cycles. MiXCR, applied by TCRdb to the 5' RACE reads, yields one record per CDR3 protein. The sample has some 1,800,000 distinct CDR3 sequences; around 42% are singletons. For every donor, a draw yielded roughly 10 milliliters of peripheral blood. Samples had at least 7 million PBMCs isolated from them.

This receptor was taken from a human donor in good health. The sample was blood. This chain joins TRBV29-1 and TRBJ1-2; 7 nucleotides align to TRBD1. The CDR3 reads CSHLGTDYGYTF. CDR3 in DNA: TGCAGCCACCTCGGGACAGACTATGGCTACACCTTC.